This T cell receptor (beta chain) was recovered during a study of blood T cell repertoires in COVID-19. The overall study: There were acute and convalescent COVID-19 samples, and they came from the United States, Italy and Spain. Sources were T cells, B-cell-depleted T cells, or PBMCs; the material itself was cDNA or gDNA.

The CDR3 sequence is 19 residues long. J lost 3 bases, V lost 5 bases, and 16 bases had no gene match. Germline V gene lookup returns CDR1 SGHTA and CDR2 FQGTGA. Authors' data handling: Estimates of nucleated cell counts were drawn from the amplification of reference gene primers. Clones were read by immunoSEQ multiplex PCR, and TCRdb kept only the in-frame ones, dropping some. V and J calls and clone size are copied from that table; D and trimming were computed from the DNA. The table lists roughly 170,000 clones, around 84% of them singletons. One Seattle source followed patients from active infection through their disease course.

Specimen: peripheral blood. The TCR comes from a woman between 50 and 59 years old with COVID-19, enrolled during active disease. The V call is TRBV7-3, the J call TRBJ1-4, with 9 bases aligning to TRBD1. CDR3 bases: TGTGCCAGCAGCAAAAATACCGGGACAGGGAGGATAGCTAATGAAAAACTGTTTTTT. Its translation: CASSKNTGTGRIANEKLFF.